A single sample gave rise to the 20 T cell receptor beta chains below, sequenced in a study of cytomegalovirus exposure and HLA in healthy donors. PCR used 60 Vbeta primers and 13 Jbeta primers. Data came from immunoSEQ multiplex PCR; TCRdb stores just in-frame clones and leaves some out. Of around 140,000 clones in the sample, 75% to 80% are singletons; the top ten hold roughly 6.2%. Sequencing input: PBMCs. The receptors originated from a woman in her thirties or forties in good health and CMV-seropositive.

The chain joins TRBV7-2 to TRBJ2-1; possible D gene TRBD1, 5 bases. The CDR3 totals 14 residues. Germline V CDR1 and CDR2: SGHTA, FQGNSA. V was pared by 2 bases and J by 7 bases, with 12 bases between. CDR3 DNA: TGTGCCAGCAGCTTACGGTCAGGGCAAAATGAGCAGTTCTTC. It specifies CASSLRSGQNEQFF.

The chain carries TRBV19 and TRBJ2-3; 9 nucleotides agree with TRBD1. The V and J ends lost 3 bases and 4 bases, in that order; junction bases with no gene match: 5. This CDR3 has 15 amino acids. CDR1 and CDR2 from the germline V gene are LNHDA and SQIVND (reference sequence). The DNA for the CDR3 is TGTGCCAGTAGTATGAGGGACAGGGCACCAGATACGCAGTATTTT. Residues: CASSMRDRAPDTQYF.

J is TRBJ2-7 and V is TRBV4-1, with 7 bases identical to TRBD1. The CDR3 is 16 residues long. Looked up from germline, CDR1 is MGHRA and CDR2 is YSYEKL. The V segment lost 2 bases and the J segment 0 bases; nucleotides outside the gene matches: 7. CDR3 protein: CASSQLTGKSSYEQYF. In DNA form, the CDR3 reads TGCGCCAGCAGCCAATTGACAGGGAAAAGCTCCTACGAGCAGTACTTC.

CDR3 DNA sequence: TGTGCCAGCAGGTGGGGGCTAGCGGGTCCCGGGGAGCTGTTTTTT. Its translation is CASRWGLAGPGELFF. This chain links TRBV7-9 with TRBJ2-2; 8 nucleotides line up with TRBD2. Trimming cost V 6 bases and J 6 bases; bases outside gene matches: 9. Germline V gene data show CDR1 as SEHNR and CDR2 as FQNEAQ (reference sequence). The CDR3 covers 15 residues. Drawing the rest from reference TRBV7-9 and TRBJ2-2, the complete variable domain is DTGVSQNPRHKITKRGQNVTFRCDPISEHNRLYWYRQTLGQGPEFLTYFQNEAQLEKSRLLSDRFSAERPKGSFSTLEIQRTEQGDSAMYLCASRWGLAGPGELFFGEGSRLTVL.

The chain joins TRBV11-3 to TRBJ2-3; TRBD2 matches at 8 bases. Germline V gene sequence: CDR1 SGHNT, CDR2 YENEEA. Trimming removed 1 base from V and 2 bases from J; junction bases left unmatched: 11. CDR3 length equals 18 residues. The CDR3 DNA is TGTGCCAGCAGCTTAGGCACTAGCGGTAGAGACACCACAGATACGCAGTATTTT. Residues: CASSLGTSGRDTTDTQYF.

J is TRBJ1-1 and V is TRBV5-8; D might be TRBD1 (6 bases). Trimming took off 6 bases at V and 4 bases at J, with 13 bases between the two ends. The CDR3 is 13 residues long. Germline V lookup: CDR1 SGHTS, CDR2 YDEGEE. The CDR3 region is CASTYLGGTEAFF. CDR3 DNA: TGTGCCAGCACTTACCTAGGGGGCACTGAAGCTTTCTTT.

The CDR3 nucleotides read TGCGCCAGCAGCTTGGACAGGGTAGGGAACACTGAAGCTTTCTTT. Its protein is CASSLDRVGNTEAFF. The chain joins TRBV5-1 to TRBJ1-1, with a tentative D call TRBD1 (6 bases). The CDR3 sequence is 15 residues long. CDR1 is SGHRS and CDR2 is YFSETQ in the germline V gene. V shed 0 bases and J shed 1 base, with 10 bases lying between them.

This clone was seen only once. This chain joins TRBV4-1 and TRBJ2-1; D may be TRBD2 (6 bases). V was clipped by 0 bases and J by 8 bases, with 11 bases between them. The germline V gene encodes CDR1 MGHRA and CDR2 YSYEKL. CDR3 length equals 14 residues. The CDR3 DNA follows: TGCGCCAGCAGCCAAGATACGCGGGGTGATGAGCAGTTCTTC. Translation: CASSQDTRGDEQFF.

The chain joins TRBV27 to TRBJ2-5, with 9 bases aligning to TRBD1. CDR3 length: 16 amino acids. Per germline, CDR1 MNHEY and CDR2 SMNVEV (reference sequence). V dropped 1 base and J dropped 11; count of bases not matched to a gene: 14. The CDR3 region has the DNA TGTGCCAGCAGTTTATACACCGGGACAGGGACAGGTGAGCAGTACTTC. As protein: CASSLYTGTGTGEQYF.

J is TRBJ2-1 and V is TRBV11-2; possible D gene TRBD2, 6 bases. The germline V gene has CDR1 SGHAT and CDR2 FQNNGV. The V gene lost 4 bases and the J gene lost 4 bases, with 23 bases spanning the gap. The CDR3 spans 18 residues. This CDR3 is CASSSRIGSGYLYNEQFF. The CDR3, as DNA: TGTGCCAGCAGCTCGAGGATCGGTAGCGGCTATCTTTACAATGAGCAGTTCTTC.

V is TRBV4-2 and J is TRBJ2-4; possibly TRBD2 for D (5 bases). The CDR3 is 16 residues long. CDR1 LGHNA and CDR2 YNFKEQ come from the germline V gene. The V and J ends lost 1 base and 1 base respectively, with 11 bases between them. CDR3 nucleotide sequence: TGTGCCAGCAGCCAAGTTGGGCGGGTGGCCAAAAACATTCAGTACTTC. This sequence encodes CASSQVGRVAKNIQYF.

This clone came up a few times. This sequence joins TRBV30 and TRBJ2-1, with D hard to call. The CDR3 has 12 residues. Trimming pared 0 bases from V and 5 bases from J, leaving 5 bases between. CDR1 and CDR2 (germline): GTSNPN, SVGIG (reference sequence). CDR3 protein: CAWSVRNNEQFF. The CDR3 nucleotides read TGTGCCTGGAGTGTGCGGAACAATGAGCAGTTCTTC.

The V gene is TRBV4-1, the J gene TRBJ1-4; D gene unclear. This CDR3 contains 12 residues. Trimming left V 2 bases short and J 6 bases short, with 4 bases between. Germline V gene data show CDR1 as MGHRA and CDR2 as YSYEKL. The CDR3 sequence: CASSQPYEKLFF. In DNA form, the CDR3 reads TGCGCCAGCAGCCAACCGTATGAAAAACTGTTTTTT.

This sequence joins TRBV27 and TRBJ1-2; 9 nucleotides align to TRBD1. V was pared by 5 bases and J by 0 bases, with 7 bases of the junction left unmatched. The germline V gene encodes CDR1 MNHEY and CDR2 SMNVEV (reference sequence). This CDR3 is 16 amino acids long. The CDR3 loop is CASSPGTGYSNYGYTF. The CDR3 region has the DNA TGTGCCAGCAGTCCAGGGACAGGGTATTCTAACTATGGCTACACCTTC.

The chain combines TRBV5-1 with TRBJ2-3, with 12 bases matching TRBD2. Germline-derived CDR1 and CDR2 are SGHRS and YFSETQ. After removal of 4 bases from V and 5 bases from J, the junction contained 5 bases not matched to a gene. This CDR3 region has 15 residues. In nucleotides, the CDR3 is TGCGCCAGCAGCCCACGGGGACTAGCGGGAGATACGCAGTATTTT. Protein sequence: CASSPRGLAGDTQYF.

This chain connects TRBV7-9 to TRBJ2-3; 12 bases match TRBD2. The CDR3 totals 16 residues. The V gene's germline CDR1 is SEHNR and CDR2 FQNEAQ (reference sequence). V lost 7 bases, J lost 4 bases, and 9 bases stayed unmatched. Here the CDR3 reads CASNLRLAGVADTQYF. The CDR3 region has the DNA TGTGCCAGCAACCTAAGACTAGCGGGAGTGGCAGATACGCAGTATTTT. Complete variable domain (other parts from reference TRBV7-9 and TRBJ2-3): DTGVSQNPRHKITKRGQNVTFRCDPISEHNRLYWYRQTLGQGPEFLTYFQNEAQLEKSRLLSDRFSAERPKGSFSTLEIQRTEQGDSAMYLCASNLRLAGVADTQYFGPGTRLTVL.

The chain links TRBV30 to TRBJ2-1; 7 nucleotides agree with TRBD2. V lost 3 bases, J lost 6 bases, and 11 bases stayed unmatched. The CDR3 has 15 residues. The germline gives CDR1 GTSNPN, CDR2 SVGIG (reference sequence). CDR3 nucleotide sequence: TGTGCCTGGAGCGCTTCCGGCGGGAGCGGCAATGAGCAGTTCTTC. Protein product: CAWSASGGSGNEQFF.

This clone has just one count. The rearrangement joins TRBV4-1 to TRBJ2-5; 8 nucleotides align to TRBD1. The end of the DNA is better explained by TRBJ2-7, so the J call may be wrong. The CDR3 consists of 16 residues. CDR1 and CDR2 from the germline V gene are MGHRA and YSYEKL. DNA for the CDR3: TGCGCCAGCAGCTATAGAGGTACAGGGGGTATCTACGAGCAGTACTTC. This sequence encodes CASSYRGTGGIYEQYF.

V usage is TRBV28 and J usage is TRBJ1-5; 11 bases fit TRBD1. Germline V gives CDR1 MDHEN, CDR2 SYDVKM. The CDR3 covers 15 residues. Trimming took 2 bases from V and 6 from J; bases not matched to a gene: 3. The CDR3 here is CASSLTGQGAQPQHF. CDR3 DNA sequence: TGTGCCAGCAGTTTAACCGGACAGGGGGCTCAGCCCCAGCATTTT.

CDR3 DNA sequence: TGTGCCAGCAGCTTTACTAGCGCGAAAGAGACCCAGTACTTC. Translation gives CASSFTSAKETQYF. The chain joins TRBV5-6 to TRBJ2-5; 7 bases match TRBD2. V was pared by 2 bases and J by 3 bases, with 4 bases of the junction left unmatched. Looked up from germline, CDR1 is SGHDT and CDR2 is YYEEEE. The CDR3 totals 14 residues.